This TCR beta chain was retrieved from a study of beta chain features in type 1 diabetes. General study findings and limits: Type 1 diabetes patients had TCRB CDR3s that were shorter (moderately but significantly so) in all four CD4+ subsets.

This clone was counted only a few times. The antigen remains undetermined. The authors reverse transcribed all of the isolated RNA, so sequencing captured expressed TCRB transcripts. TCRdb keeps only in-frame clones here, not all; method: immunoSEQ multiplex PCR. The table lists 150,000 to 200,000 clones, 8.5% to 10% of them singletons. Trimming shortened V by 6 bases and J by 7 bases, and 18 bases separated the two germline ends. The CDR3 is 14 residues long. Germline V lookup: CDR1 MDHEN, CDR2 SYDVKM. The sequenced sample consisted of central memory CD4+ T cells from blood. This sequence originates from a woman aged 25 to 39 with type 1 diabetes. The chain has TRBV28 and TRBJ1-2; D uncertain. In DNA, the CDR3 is TGTGCCAGCAGCCTGGACTGGTATCCCCGTGGCTACACCTTC. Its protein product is CASSLDWYPRGYTF.